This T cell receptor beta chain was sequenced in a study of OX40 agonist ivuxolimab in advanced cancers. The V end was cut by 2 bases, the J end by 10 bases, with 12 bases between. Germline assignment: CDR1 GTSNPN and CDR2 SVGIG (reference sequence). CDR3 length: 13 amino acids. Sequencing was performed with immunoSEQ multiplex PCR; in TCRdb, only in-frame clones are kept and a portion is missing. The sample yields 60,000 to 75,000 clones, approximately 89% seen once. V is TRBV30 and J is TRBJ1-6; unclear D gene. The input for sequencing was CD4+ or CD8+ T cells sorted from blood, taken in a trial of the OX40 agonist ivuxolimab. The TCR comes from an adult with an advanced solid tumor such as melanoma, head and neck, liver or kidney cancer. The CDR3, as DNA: TGTGCCTGGAGTTCTCAGGTAGACTCACCCCTCCACTTT. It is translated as CAWSSQVDSPLHF.